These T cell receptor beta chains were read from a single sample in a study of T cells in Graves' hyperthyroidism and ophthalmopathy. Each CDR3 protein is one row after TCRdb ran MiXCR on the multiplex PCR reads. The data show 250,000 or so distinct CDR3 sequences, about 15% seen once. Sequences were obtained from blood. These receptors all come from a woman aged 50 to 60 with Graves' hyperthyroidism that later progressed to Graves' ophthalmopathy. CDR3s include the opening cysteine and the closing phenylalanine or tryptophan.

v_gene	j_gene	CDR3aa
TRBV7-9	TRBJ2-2	CASSLGGILTGELFF
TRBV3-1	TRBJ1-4	CASSLPGAGVEKLFF
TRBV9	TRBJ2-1	CASSVSSGSRNEQFF
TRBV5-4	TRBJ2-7	CASSSPEGLNEQYF
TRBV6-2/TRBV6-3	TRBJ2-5	CASNSVGVGTQYF
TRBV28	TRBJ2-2	CASRPPGQPGTSSTGELFF
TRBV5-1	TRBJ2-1	CASSLDLWLAVTEQFF
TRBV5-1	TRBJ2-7	CASSLDFGGVQYF
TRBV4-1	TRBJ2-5	CASKSSPGDVGETQYF
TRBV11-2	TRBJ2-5	CASSSPSVLAGGRETQYF
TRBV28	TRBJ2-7	CASSFPHRGGVYEQYF
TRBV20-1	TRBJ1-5	CSAETGDLQPQHF
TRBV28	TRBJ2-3	CASSLRGRTDTQYF
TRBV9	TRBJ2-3	CASSVDLRGVGDTQYF
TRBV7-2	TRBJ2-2	CASSLVVQRVSNTGELFF
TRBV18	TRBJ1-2	CASSPRAGGNYGYTF
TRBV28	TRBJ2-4	CASSPRGTAGKNIQYF
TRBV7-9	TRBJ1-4	CASSLVRSGLTREIFANEKLFF
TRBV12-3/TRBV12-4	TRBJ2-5	CASSFSYRQGEYF
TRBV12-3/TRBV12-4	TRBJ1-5	CASSLLQGGYGNQPQHF
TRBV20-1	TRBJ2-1	CSARDHPGLAGGVYNEQFF
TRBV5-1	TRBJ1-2	CASSFDGSLKDTF
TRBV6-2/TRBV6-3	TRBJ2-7	CASGLAGESSYEQYF
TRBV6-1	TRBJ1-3	CASSRDRSSSGNTIYF
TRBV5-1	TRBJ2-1	CASSEVRGGLAGSPYYNEQFF
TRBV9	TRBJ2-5	CASSVGGSGETQYF
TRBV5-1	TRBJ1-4	CASSYAGTGGEKLFF
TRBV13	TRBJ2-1	CASSQGLAIEQFF
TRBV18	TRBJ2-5	CASSTRKRGVQETQYF
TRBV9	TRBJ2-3	CASSVASSPTDTQYF
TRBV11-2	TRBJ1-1	CASSLGRGAQITEAFF
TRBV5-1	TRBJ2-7	CASSLATVFYEQYF
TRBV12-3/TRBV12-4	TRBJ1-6	CASSLKGQGSSPLHF
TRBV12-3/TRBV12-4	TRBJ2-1	CASSLEVQDRGPHEQFF
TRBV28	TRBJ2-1	CASSDTSGFSYNEQFF
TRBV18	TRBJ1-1	CASSSQLNTEAFF
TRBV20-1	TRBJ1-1	CSARDRRMNTEAFF
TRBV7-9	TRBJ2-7	CASAGTYEQYF
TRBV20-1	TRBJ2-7	CSAPSGRAVSYEQYF
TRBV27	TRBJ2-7	CASSLGFRGIGGLSYEQYF
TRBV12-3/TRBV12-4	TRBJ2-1	CASRSGTSGSMYNEQFF
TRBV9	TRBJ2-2	CASSPHHAGELFF
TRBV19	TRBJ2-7	CASSFQAGGPYEQYF